Sequencing of this T cell receptor (beta chain) was carried out in a study of PD-L1 blockade in urothelial cancer. Whole-study context: Males with bladder-origin urothelial cancer made up about 90% of the roughly 29 patients.

Clones were read by immunoSEQ multiplex PCR, and TCRdb kept only the in-frame ones, dropping some. Of over 50,000 clones listed, about 86% were seen once; the top ten hold 2.5% to 3.5%. Trimming removed 6 bases from V and 4 bases from J; junction bases left unmatched: 4. The CDR3 has 13 amino acids. Germline CDR1 is MDHEN and CDR2 is SYDVKM. The chain has TRBV28 and TRBJ2-7; TRBD1 aligns across 9 bases. This sequence originates from a middle-aged man with urothelial cancer. The source material was PBMCs, sampled around atezolizumab (anti-PD-L1) treatment. As DNA, the CDR3 is TGTGCCAGCAGCCCGGGACAGGGTTACGAGCAGTACTTC. As protein: CASSPGQGYEQYF.